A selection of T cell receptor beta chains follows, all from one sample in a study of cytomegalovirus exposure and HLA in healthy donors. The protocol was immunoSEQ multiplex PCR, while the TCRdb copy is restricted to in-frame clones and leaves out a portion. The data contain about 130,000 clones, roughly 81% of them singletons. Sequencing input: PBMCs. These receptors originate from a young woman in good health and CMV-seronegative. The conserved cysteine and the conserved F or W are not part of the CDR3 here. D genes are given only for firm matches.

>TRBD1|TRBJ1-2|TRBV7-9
SSSLTRTGGGYGYT
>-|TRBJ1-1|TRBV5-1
ASTNQGLDTEAF
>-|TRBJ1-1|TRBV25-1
ASILRPGEAF
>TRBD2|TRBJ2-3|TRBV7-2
ASSSFSGTSTDTQY
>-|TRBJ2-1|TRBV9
ASSVEGSGLNEQF
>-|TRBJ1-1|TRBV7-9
ASSLVGANTEAF
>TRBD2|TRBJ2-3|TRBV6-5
ASRRERGDTQY
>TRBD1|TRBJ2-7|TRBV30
AWSAGQGSAYEQY
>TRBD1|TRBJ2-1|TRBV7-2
ASKMGQGPEDNEQF
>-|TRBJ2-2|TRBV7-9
SSSPTSDTGELF
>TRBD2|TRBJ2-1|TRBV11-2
ASTPGLAGNNEQF
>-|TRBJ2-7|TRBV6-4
ASSTGTIGYEQY
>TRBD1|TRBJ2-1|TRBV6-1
ASSVPGQGLNEQF
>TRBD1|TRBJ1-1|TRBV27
ASSPDRVRMNTEAF
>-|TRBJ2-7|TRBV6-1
ASSLAAHYEQY
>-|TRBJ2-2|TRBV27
ASSPQVNTGELF
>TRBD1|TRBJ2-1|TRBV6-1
ASSARDRVIYEQF
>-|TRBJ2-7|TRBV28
ASEPGTGPYEQY
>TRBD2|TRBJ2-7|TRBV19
ASSPGTSGFGEQY
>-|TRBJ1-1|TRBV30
AWSLGGGGRTEAF
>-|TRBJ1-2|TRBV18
ASSLSQVDYGYT
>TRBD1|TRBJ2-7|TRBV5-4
ASSSLMDRAYEQY
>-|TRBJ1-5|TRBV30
AWSIAGGGRYQPQH
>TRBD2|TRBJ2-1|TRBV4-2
ASSLRLAGSYEQF
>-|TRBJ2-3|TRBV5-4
ASSLVGSADTQY
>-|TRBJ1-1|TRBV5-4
ASSSSYSGTEAF
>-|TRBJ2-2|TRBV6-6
ASTLTVETGELF
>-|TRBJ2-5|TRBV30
AWSENRQETQY
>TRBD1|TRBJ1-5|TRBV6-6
ASSQQGYSNQPQH
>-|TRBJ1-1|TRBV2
ASRRWGSSSTEAF
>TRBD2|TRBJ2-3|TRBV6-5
ASRSGSATDTQY
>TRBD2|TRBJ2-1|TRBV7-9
ASSVGTSGLPRSYNEQF
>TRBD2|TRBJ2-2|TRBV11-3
ASSLSPASGVTGELF
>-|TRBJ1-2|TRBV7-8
ASSLRVEYYGYT
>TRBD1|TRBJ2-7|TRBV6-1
ASSRDSHYEQY
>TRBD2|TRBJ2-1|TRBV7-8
ASSLGRLAGYDEQF
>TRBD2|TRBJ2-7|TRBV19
ASSTTSGSYEQY
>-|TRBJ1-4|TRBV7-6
ASSLEQGKLF
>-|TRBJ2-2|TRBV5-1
ASSLGSANTGELF